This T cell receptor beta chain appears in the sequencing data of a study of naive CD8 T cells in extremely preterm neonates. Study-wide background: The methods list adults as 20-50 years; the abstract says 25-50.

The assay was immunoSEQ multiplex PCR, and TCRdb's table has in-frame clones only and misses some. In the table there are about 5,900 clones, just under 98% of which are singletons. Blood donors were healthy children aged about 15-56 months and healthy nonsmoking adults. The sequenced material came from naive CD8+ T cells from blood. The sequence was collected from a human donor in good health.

DNA of the CDR3: TGCGCCAGCAGTGAGTCAATTGGAGGGCTAGCGGGAATAGAGACCCAGTACTTC. Translated, it gives CASSESIGGLAGIETQYF. V usage is TRBV10-2 and J usage is TRBJ2-5; TRBD2 aligns across 9 bases. This CDR3 is 18 amino acids long. J was trimmed by 4 bases and V by 0 bases; bases with no gene match: 12. Germline V gene data show CDR1 as WSHSY and CDR2 as SAAADI.